This TCR beta chain was observed in a study of T cells in Graves' hyperthyroidism and ophthalmopathy. Study observations and caveats: Most expanded thyroid clonotypes above 0.001 also appeared in blood.

After removal of 8 bases from V and 8 bases from J, the junction contained 13 bases not matched to a gene. The CDR3 length is 15 residues. This clonotype has only a few counts. As yet, its antigen is unknown. RNA transcripts provided the source from which TCR beta CDR3 regions were amplified. First-round RT-PCR targeting the TCR CDR3 was performed with the HTBI primer set. Using its own MiXCR run on the multiplex PCR reads, TCRdb lists one record per CDR3 protein. Seen here are some 490,000 distinct CDR3 sequences, 16% observed once, and the top ten hold around 28%. Each ophthalmopathy patient scored at least 3 on the Clinical Activity Score and at least 4 on NOSPECS grade, with duration under 3 months. Uncontrolled infection, other autoimmune disease, pregnancy or lactation excluded patients. Source material for PBMCs was less than 12 ml fresh peripheral blood.

The clonotype was recovered from a woman in her twenties or thirties with Graves' ophthalmopathy. V usage is TRBV6-7 and J usage is TRBJ2-1; 9 bases match TRBD1. TRBV6-7 is noted as an ORF with a role that remains uncertain. Sequenced: blood. The CDR3 DNA follows: TGTGCCAGCGCCAATGCCGGGACAGGGTTTGATGAGCAGTTCTTC. Its translation is CASANAGTGFDEQFF.